The TCR beta chain described here comes from a study of T cell therapy after organ transplantation (dated by TCRdb to the late 2010s). Describing the broader study: Therapy products were autologous CMV-specific T cells expanded in vitro for approximately 15 days with a peptide pool of 30 HLA class I and II CMV epitopes. Blood samples for the long-term post-therapy time point were taken 20 to 29 weeks after therapy ended. Patients were given up to 6 doses of T cells at 2-week intervals and were followed for over 25 weeks after finishing therapy. This study was a follow-up analysis of the TRBV repertoire from an open-label phase I trial that tested autologous CMV-specific adoptive T cell therapy in people who had received solid-organ transplants. A median of 1.92 x 10^8 CMV-specific T cells was administered to patients across 2 to 6 intravenous infusions. Only about 85% of the 10 patients had long-term post-therapy samples available. Most of the ten patients were classed as clinical responders and two as nonresponders.

Broad study findings and their caveats: Fold change in CD8 clonality after therapy was inversely correlated with pretherapy clonality, suggesting that less biased repertoires were more receptive to remodeling. The small cohort prevented assessing confounders such as concurrent antirejection and antiviral medications. Before therapy, nonresponders had marked clonal expansions, and their repertoires changed minimally after therapy. Both transferred clonotypes and endogenous clonotypes not detected in the therapy products appeared to be included in post-therapy reconstitution. Reduced sample coverage from poor CD8+ T cell yield may be reflected in the few expansions detected in nonresponders.

The time point label, as the study defines it: 20-29 weeks after completion of therapy. The patients had received solid-organ transplants and had drug-resistant/recurrent cytomegalovirus. Under 13 people from the trial were chosen for repertoire analysis because post-therapy peripheral blood mononuclear cells were available from them. A BD FACSAria III was used to sort viable CD3+CD8+CD4- lymphocytes from PBMCs. The Qiagen DNeasy Kit was used to extract genomic DNA from the sorted cells. With regard to this clone: Its antigen remains unidentified. Base qualities were left out, and no much larger clone turns up one base away.

The CDR3 holds 15 amino acids from the cysteine to the phenylalanine. Only the CDR3 region is kept as DNA, spanning 45 bases read in frame from base 1. V and J are truncated by 3 bases and 3 bases respectively, leaving an intervening sequence of 13 bases. The germline V gene (reference sequence) gives CDR1 as SSHAT and CDR2 as FNYEAQ. The immunoSEQ two-step, bias-controlled multiplex PCR assay was used to amplify TRB CDR3 regions from genomic DNA. An Illumina NextSeq 500 was used to sequence the CDR3 libraries. The authors processed their data as follows. The immunoSEQ Analyzer platform was used for initial alignment and bioinformatics, including bias normalization against synthetic CDR3 analogs. Annotation of V, D and J genes was based on the definitions in the IMGT database. For further TRBV analyses, VDJtools version 1.1.10 and the R package tcR version 2.2.1.11 were used with default settings. GLIPH analysis was performed with version 1.0 using default settings. To test for significant clonotype frequency changes in CDR3 sequences with at least 5 reads, a 2-sided binomial test with Benjamini-Hochberg correction (alpha = 0.01) was used. TCRdb took this table from immuneACCESS and kept in-frame rearrangements with V and J called. Such tables lack part of the clones; where checked against another copy, unresolved V genes explain under half of the gap, and the rest is unexplained. V, J and clone size derive from that table, while D and trimming were established from the DNA sequence. Across this sample there are around 20,000 clones, with about four fifths seen only once. The biggest ten clones account for about 35% of the sample.

Material: CD8+ T cells from blood, obtained after autologous CMV-specific T cell therapy. In this chain, TRBV7-7 is recombined with TRBJ2-3, with TRBD1 perhaps the D gene, on 5 matching bases. The receptor comes from a human patient who had received a solid organ transplant and had CMV disease. Once a transplant has taken place, some T cells may be donor derived. The sequence in DNA is TGTGCCAGCAGCTTTTTCGCAGGGCCTACAGATACGCAGTATTTT. Its protein reads: CASSFFAGPTDTQYF.